Each of the 27 T cell receptor beta chains below was sequenced from the same sample in a study of lymphopenia after photon versus proton radiotherapy. Profiling relied on immunoSEQ multiplex PCR, and the TCRdb table lists in-frame clones only, not all of them. The sample holds 30,000 or so clones, roughly 90% seen once. Sample: peripheral blood, taken from a patient treated with proton-based radiotherapy. These receptors were collected from a woman in her fifties or sixties with cholangiocarcinoma. Some clones in this sample may be carry-over from other donors' samples.

This clone qualifies as large. The rearrangement uses TRBV6-5 and TRBJ2-3; D gene ambiguous. CDR1 is MNHEY, CDR2 SVGAGI, per germline. The CDR3 totals 12 residues. V was cut by 0 bases and J by 6 bases, with 4 bases left in between. DNA of the CDR3: TGTGCCAGCAGTTACTCGAGGGATACGCAGTATTTT. Translated: CASSYSRDTQYF.

This clone is large by share. The CDR3 DNA follows: TGTGCCAGTAGTATCCCAGGGACAGCCTACGAGCAGTACTTC. Translating it yields CASSIPGTAYEQYF. This chain joins TRBV19 and TRBJ2-7; 7 positions agree with TRBD1. After removal of 3 bases from V and 2 bases from J, the junction contained 4 bases not matched to a gene. Germline V lookup: CDR1 LNHDA, CDR2 SQIVND (reference sequence). The CDR3 sequence is 14 residues long.

V usage is TRBV7-8 and J usage is TRBJ2-3, with TRBD2 as a possible D gene (7 bases). Trimming removed 6 bases from V and 6 bases from J, with 16 bases in between. CDR1 is SGHVS and CDR2 is FQNEAQ in the germline V gene. The CDR3 sequence is 14 residues long. DNA of the CDR3: TGTGCCAGCAGGGGGGGGCTCAGTGGGGATACGCAGTATTTT. Protein product: CASRGGLSGDTQYF.

The rearrangement joins TRBV6-5 to TRBJ1-2; unclear D gene. Trimming removed 6 bases from V and 7 bases from J, with 12 bases in between. The germline CDR1 and CDR2 sequences are MNHEY and SVGAGI. There are 12 residues in the CDR3. CDR3 loop: CASSRGNGGYTF. The CDR3 nucleotides read TGTGCCAGCAGCCGTGGAAACGGTGGCTACACCTTC.

The chain links TRBV27 to TRBJ2-5; a possible D gene is TRBD2 (6 bases). This CDR3 has 17 residues. CDR1 MNHEY and CDR2 SMNVEV come from the germline V gene (reference sequence). V shed 5 bases and J shed 5 bases, with 24 bases lying between them. The CDR3 sequence: CASSARKPGALRETQYF. The CDR3 DNA reads TGTGCCAGCAGTGCCCGAAAGCCGGGAGCTCTTAGGGAGACCCAGTACTTC.

This chain connects TRBV6-1 to TRBJ2-7; 7 bases are shared with TRBD1. From germline, CDR1 is MNHNS and CDR2 SASEGT. This CDR3 is 13 amino acids long. V lost 7 bases and J lost 9; bases outside the gene matches: 12. CDR3 loop: CASMKGGWNGQYF. CDR3 DNA: TGTGCCAGCATGAAAGGGGGCTGGAACGGGCAGTACTTC.

The V gene is TRBV6-5, the J gene TRBJ1-1; D is ambiguous. Germline V gives CDR1 MNHEY, CDR2 SVGAGI. The CDR3 consists of 12 residues. V lost 8 bases and J lost 3, with 10 bases in between. The CDR3 region has the DNA TGTGCCAGCTGGCAGTCTTACACTGAAGCTTTCTTT. Its translation: CASWQSYTEAFF.

The genes are TRBV19 and TRBJ1-4; D is possibly TRBD1 (5 bases). Germline V gene data show CDR1 as LNHDA and CDR2 as SQIVND (reference sequence). V shed 3 bases and J shed 0 bases, with 14 bases lying between them. The CDR3 runs to 17 residues. The DNA of the CDR3 is TGTGCCAGTAGTATTTTGCCCAGGGAAGCAACTAATGAAAAACTGTTTTTT. This gives the protein CASSILPREATNEKLFF.

The V call is TRBV7-8, the J call TRBJ2-5, with D unresolved. Trimming removed 4 bases from V and 3 bases from J, with 9 bases in between. This CDR3 has 13 amino acids. Germline V gives CDR1 SGHVS, CDR2 FQNEAQ. The CDR3 loop is CASSYGPEETQYF. CDR3 bases: TGTGCCAGCAGCTACGGACCGGAAGAGACCCAGTACTTC.

The genes are TRBV6-5 and TRBJ2-7; 7 bases are shared with TRBD1. V lost 6 bases, J lost 7 bases, and 15 bases stayed unmatched. The germline V gene has CDR1 MNHEY and CDR2 SVGAGI. The CDR3 sequence is 15 residues long. The CDR3 loop reads CASRRQGTVVGEQYF. As DNA, the CDR3 is TGTGCCAGCAGGCGGCAGGGGACAGTTGTCGGGGAGCAGTACTTC.

The rearrangement uses TRBV7-2 and TRBJ2-1; TRBD2 matches at 12 bases. Germline trimming cut 5 bases from V and 3 bases from J; bases unmatched to any gene: 2. Germline-derived CDR1 and CDR2 are SGHTA and FQGNSA. The CDR3 loop spans 15 amino acids. CDR3 DNA: TGTGCCAGCAGCCTGGGACTAGCGGGCTACAATGAGCAGTTCTTC. Translation: CASSLGLAGYNEQFF.

The CDR3 coding sequence is TGTGCCACCCGAGGCAGCTATAGTGCAACTAATGAAAAACTGTTTTTT. This encodes CATRGSYSATNEKLFF. The V gene is TRBV7-8, the J gene TRBJ1-4; D gene uncertain. Trimming cost V 10 bases and J 0 bases, with 18 bases left between them. This CDR3 region has 16 residues. Germline V gene data show CDR1 as SGHVS and CDR2 as FQNEAQ.

The chain has TRBV4-1 and TRBJ1-2; D not resolved. V lost 0 bases, J lost 4 bases, and 15 bases lay in between. The CDR3 is 16 amino acids. Germline V CDR1 and CDR2: MGHRA, YSYEKL. The CDR3 DNA reads as TGCGCCAGCAGCCAAGAAGAAGGAGGTTTGGCCTATGGCTACACCTTC. This sequence encodes CASSQEEGGLAYGYTF.

This clone was seen just once. The rearrangement joins TRBV4-2 to TRBJ2-7; no clear D. V lost 3 bases to trimming and J lost 0 bases, with 12 bases between them. The CDR3 is 15 amino acids. CDR1 and CDR2 (germline): LGHNA, YNFKEQ. CDR3: CASSQADTGSYEQYF. CDR3 DNA: TGTGCCAGCAGCCAGGCCGACACGGGCTCCTACGAGCAGTACTTC.

V usage is TRBV5-1 and J usage is TRBJ2-5; D is unresolved. The length of the CDR3 is 14 residues. V lost 0 bases, J lost 4 bases, and 10 bases lay in between. CDR1 and CDR2 (germline): SGHRS, YFSETQ. CDR3: CASSLGSLLETQYF. The CDR3, as DNA: TGCGCCAGCAGCTTGGGGTCCTTGCTAGAGACCCAGTACTTC. Complete variable domain (other parts from reference TRBV5-1 and TRBJ2-5): KAGVTQTPRYLIKTRGQQVTLSCSPISGHRSVSWYQQTPGQGLQFLFEYFSETQRNKGNFPGRFSGRQFSNSRSEMNVSTLELGDSALYLCASSLGSLLETQYFGPGTRLLVL.

This clone appeared a few times. The chain is built from TRBV6-5 and TRBJ2-5, with 7 bases lining up with TRBD1. CDR3 length: 12 residues. Germline assignment: CDR1 MNHEY and CDR2 SVGAGI. The junction had 5 bases not matched to a gene; V was cut back by 5 bases and J by 8 bases. In DNA, the CDR3 is TGTGCCAGCAGTGAATACAGGGGCACCCAGTACTTC. Encoded protein: CASSEYRGTQYF.

The CDR3 here is CASSRNRDGYTF. The CDR3, as DNA: TGTGCCAGCAGTCGTAACCGGGATGGCTACACCTTC. The chain combines TRBV7-9 with TRBJ1-2; D ambiguous. The germline V gene has CDR1 SEHNR and CDR2 FQNEAQ (reference sequence). Trimming left V 6 bases short and J 6 bases short, with 11 bases between. The CDR3 spans 12 residues.

A single count supports this clone. This chain uses TRBV5-5 with TRBJ2-1, with TRBD1 as a possible D gene (6 bases). Trimming stripped 6 bases from V and 1 base from J, with 17 bases between. The CDR3 totals 16 residues. The germline CDR1 and CDR2 sequences are SGHKS and YYEKEE (reference sequence). DNA for the CDR3: TGTGCCAGCACTAACAGGGACGGTTTGTCCTACAATGAGCAGTTCTTC. Protein product: CASTNRDGLSYNEQFF.

This chain connects TRBV10-1 to TRBJ2-5; TRBD1 matches 7 bases. The V gene end was trimmed by 7 bases and the J gene end by 7 bases; junction bases not matched to a gene: 6. Germline loops: CDR1 WNHNN, CDR2 SYGVQD (reference sequence). The CDR3 length is 12 residues. For the CDR3, the DNA is TGCGCCAGCATGGGGGACAGTGGGACCCAGTACTTC. It yields the protein CASMGDSGTQYF.

V is TRBV18 and J is TRBJ2-2; 7 bases align to TRBD1. The V and J ends lost 3 bases and 1 base, in that order; junction bases with no gene match: 5. Germline V gene data show CDR1 as KGHSH and CDR2 as LQKENI. This CDR3 spans 16 amino acids. CDR3 protein: CASSPRGQRNTGELFF. CDR3 DNA: TGTGCCAGCTCACCCAGGGGACAGCGGAACACCGGGGAGCTGTTTTTT.

Regarding this clone: Germline is not matched at one junction end, which may reflect a read error. This rearrangement joins TRBV2 to TRBJ2-5; 14 bases align to TRBD2. Germline CDR1 and CDR2: SNHLY and FYNNEI. The CDR3 spans 15 residues. This CDR3 reads CASSEEGTSGGPRDF. The DNA of the CDR3 is TGTGCCAGCAGTGAAGAAGGGACTAGCGGGGGCCCCCGGGACTTC.

This chain connects TRBV5-1 to TRBJ2-1; TRBD2 agrees at 7 bases. Germline V gene sequence: CDR1 SGHRS, CDR2 YFSETQ. V was clipped by 0 bases and J by 4 bases; unmatched bases: 4. The CDR3 spans 15 residues. This CDR3 reads CASSLEASGYNEQFF. As DNA, the CDR3 is TGCGCCAGCAGCTTGGAGGCTAGCGGTTACAATGAGCAGTTCTTC.

V is TRBV6-6 and J is TRBJ1-2, with 9 bases lining up with TRBD1. This CDR3 has 15 amino acids. Germline-derived CDR1 and CDR2 are MNHNY and SVGAGI (reference sequence). The V gene end was trimmed by 7 bases and the J gene end by 7 bases; junction bases not matched to a gene: 13. The DNA of the CDR3 is TGTGCCAGCACTCCAGCGGACAGGGGTATCAGTGGCTACACCTTC. Amino acids: CASTPADRGISGYTF.

The chain is built from TRBV5-1 and TRBJ2-3, with TRBD1 as a possible D gene (5 bases). Trimming removed 0 bases from V and 0 bases from J, with 8 bases in between. Germline V gene data show CDR1 as SGHRS and CDR2 as YFSETQ. There are 15 residues in the CDR3. The CDR3 bases are TGCGCCAGCAGCTTGGGACAGCTGAGCACAGATACGCAGTATTTT. Translated, it gives CASSLGQLSTDTQYF.

The rearrangement uses TRBV7-3 and TRBJ2-3, with D unclear. The CDR3 length is 13 residues. Germline CDR1 SGHTA, CDR2 FQGTGA. V was pared by 5 bases and J by 2 bases, with 8 bases between. The CDR3 protein is CASSLQTTDTQYF. DNA of the CDR3: TGTGCCAGCAGCCTTCAGACCACAGATACGCAGTATTTT.

V is TRBV19 and J is TRBJ1-3; D not certain. Germline V lookup: CDR1 LNHDA, CDR2 SQIVND (reference sequence). Trimming took off 7 bases at V and 0 bases at J, with 10 bases between the two ends. The CDR3 runs to 14 residues. Here the CDR3 reads CASKDGNSGNTIYF. CDR3 DNA: TGTGCCAGTAAAGACGGGAACTCTGGAAACACCATATATTTT.

The V gene is TRBV7-4, the J gene TRBJ2-3; tentatively, D is TRBD1 or TRBD2 (5 bases each). V was cut by 5 bases and J by 8 bases, with 20 bases left in between. This CDR3 has 15 residues. Germline CDR1 and CDR2: SGHVT and SQSDAQ. CDR3 coding DNA: TGTGCCAGCAGCAAGGGACGAACAGCCATTACTACGCAGTATTTT. Its translation is CASSKGRTAITTQYF. Looking up the rest from reference TRBV7-4 and TRBJ2-3 gives the full variable domain: GAGVSQSPRYKVAKRGRDVALRCDSISGHVTLYWYRQTLGQGSEVLTYSQSDAQRDKSGRPSGRFSAERPERSVSTLKIQRTEQGDSAVYLCASSKGRTAITTQYFGPGTRLTVL.